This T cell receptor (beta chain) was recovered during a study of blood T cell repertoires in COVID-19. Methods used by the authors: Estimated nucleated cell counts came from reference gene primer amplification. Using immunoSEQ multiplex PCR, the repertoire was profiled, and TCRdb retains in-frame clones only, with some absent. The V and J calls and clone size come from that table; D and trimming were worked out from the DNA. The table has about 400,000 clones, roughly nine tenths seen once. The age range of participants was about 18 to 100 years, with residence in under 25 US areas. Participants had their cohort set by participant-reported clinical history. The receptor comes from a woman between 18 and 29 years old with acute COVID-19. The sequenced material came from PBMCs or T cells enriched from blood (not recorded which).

The DNA of the CDR3 is TGTGCCAGCAGGGCGGGACAGGGGGCCGGGGAGCTGTTTTTT. Protein: CASRAGQGAGELFF. V is TRBV27 and J is TRBJ2-2, with 11 bases that match TRBD1. CDR3 length: 14 amino acids. J lost 6 bases, V lost 6 bases, and 3 bases had no gene match. The germline V gene encodes CDR1 MNHEY and CDR2 SMNVEV (reference sequence).